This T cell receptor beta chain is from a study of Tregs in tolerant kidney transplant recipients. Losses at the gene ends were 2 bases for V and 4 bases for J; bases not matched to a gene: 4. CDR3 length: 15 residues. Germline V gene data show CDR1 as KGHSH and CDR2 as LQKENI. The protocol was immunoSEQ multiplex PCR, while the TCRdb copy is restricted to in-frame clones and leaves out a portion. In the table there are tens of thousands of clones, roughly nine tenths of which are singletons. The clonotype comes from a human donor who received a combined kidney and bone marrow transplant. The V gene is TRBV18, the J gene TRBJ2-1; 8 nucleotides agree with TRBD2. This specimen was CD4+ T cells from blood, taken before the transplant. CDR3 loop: CASSPSIAGYNEQFF. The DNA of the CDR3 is TGTGCCAGCTCACCATCAATAGCGGGATACAATGAGCAGTTCTTC.